This T cell receptor (beta chain) stems from a study of cytotoxic CD8 clonotypes in ibrutinib-treated CLL. Sequencing was performed with immunoSEQ multiplex PCR; in TCRdb, only in-frame clones are kept and a portion is missing. The sample holds 130,000 to 150,000 clones, over 60% seen once. The CDR3 is made up of 15 amino acids. Germline lookup yields CDR1 MDHEN and CDR2 SYDVKM. After removal of 7 bases from V and 2 bases from J, the junction contained 7 bases not matched to a gene. The origin of this receptor is a human donor with chronic lymphocytic leukemia. The sample here was PBMCs, taken after 12 months of ibrutinib treatment. This rearrangement joins TRBV28 to TRBJ2-1; TRBD2 matches 8 bases. CDR3 in DNA: TGTGCCAGCACCCGAAGCGGGGGAACCTACAATGAGCAGTTCTTC. Translation: CASTRSGGTYNEQFF.